This is a list of T cell receptor beta chains from one sample in a study of PD-1 blockade in classical Hodgkin lymphoma. The assay was immunoSEQ multiplex PCR, and TCRdb's table has in-frame clones only and misses some. The table has about 46,000 clones, approximately 73% seen once. The sample in question was peripheral blood mononuclear cells (PBMCs), obtained at baseline. The receptors were sampled from a human donor with classical Hodgkin lymphoma. CDR3s include the opening cysteine and the closing phenylalanine or tryptophan. A D gene is named only where the DNA matches it firmly. A clone size is listed for some rows: how often the clone was seen (once, few, many), or a class if it is expanded.

size	V	J	D	DNA	CDR3
medium-sized	TRBV27	TRBJ2-7	TRBD1	TGTGCCAGCAGTTTCGGACAGGGGCTCTACGAGCAGTACTTC	CASSFGQGLYEQYF
NA	TRBV21-1	TRBJ1-5	NA	TGTGCCAGCAGCAAAGCGCACGCGAGGCACCTCAATCAGCCCCAGCATTTT	CASSKAHARHLNQPQHF
NA	TRBV25-1	TRBJ1-1	NA	TGTGCCAGCAGTGTGGTGAACACTGAAGCTTTCTTT	CASSVVNTEAFF
NA	TRBV28	TRBJ2-1	NA	TGTGCCAGCAGTTTAGGGGTAAATGAGCAGTTCTTC	CASSLGVNEQFF
few	TRBV10-3	TRBJ1-1	NA	TGTGCCATCAGTGAGTCCGGGAACCAGAACACTGAAGCTTTCTTT	CAISESGNQNTEAFF
many	TRBV29-1	TRBJ1-4	TRBD1	TGCAGCGGAGGCGGGACAGCAGGTGAAAAACTGTTTTTT	CSGGGTAGEKLFF
NA	TRBV19	TRBJ1-3	NA	TGTGCCAGTATCCCCCATCACTCTGGAAACACCATATATTTT	CASIPHHSGNTIYF
NA	TRBV5-1	TRBJ2-3	NA	TGCGCCAGCAGCTTGCGGGTCGGGACAGATACGCAGTATTTT	CASSLRVGTDTQYF
medium-sized	TRBV7-9	TRBJ1-5	NA	TGTGCCAGCAGCCCAGGACCAGGAGGGGGTTTGCCCCAGCATTTT	CASSPGPGGGLPQHF
NA	TRBV7-8	TRBJ1-3	NA	TGTGCCAGCAGCCGACAAGGTTTAGGCGCACCTGGAAACACCATATATTTT	CASSRQGLGAPGNTIYF
NA	TRBV5-4	TRBJ2-7	NA	TGTGCCAGCAGCTTCAACGGGGGCGAGCAGTACTTC	CASSFNGGEQYF
few	TRBV19	TRBJ1-1	NA	TGTGCCAGTAGTATGTTCGAGGGAACTGAAGCTTTCTTT	CASSMFEGTEAFF
NA	TRBV19	TRBJ1-5	NA	TGTGCCAGTAGTCGTTTATCCACAGGGAATCGTAATCAGCCCCAGCATTTT	CASSRLSTGNRNQPQHF
few	TRBV5-5	TRBJ1-1	NA	TGTGCCAGCAGCTTGGAATGGAACACTGAAGCTTTCTTT	CASSLEWNTEAFF
NA	TRBV25-1	TRBJ1-1	NA	TGTGCCAGCAGATCCCCAGGGGCCACTGAAGCTTTCTTT	CASRSPGATEAFF
NA	TRBV19	TRBJ1-1	TRBD1	TGTGCCAGTAGTATAGAACAGGGGACCCCGAACACTGAAGCTTTCTTT	CASSIEQGTPNTEAFF
NA	TRBV5-1	TRBJ2-5	TRBD2	TGCGCCAGCAGCTTCGAGACTAGCGGGGGATTCAAGACCCAGTACTTC	CASSFETSGGFKTQYF
NA	TRBV28	TRBJ1-4	NA	TGTGCCAGCAGCCAGGAGTCAACTAATGAAAAACTGTTTTTT	CASSQESTNEKLFF
NA	TRBV5-1	TRBJ1-2	NA	TGCGCCAGCAGCTTGGAGGTAGGCTATGGCTACACCTTC	CASSLEVGYGYTF
many	TRBV29-1	TRBJ1-2	NA	TGCAGCGTTATGGGAGGACAGACGAACTATGGCTACACCTTC	CSVMGGQTNYGYTF
NA	TRBV30	TRBJ1-2	NA	TGTGCCTGGAGTGGGGGGCTCTATGGCTACACCTTC	CAWSGGLYGYTF
NA	TRBV30	TRBJ2-1	NA	TGTGCCTGGAGTGTACATTCGGGAGATGAGCAGTTCTTC	CAWSVHSGDEQFF
NA	TRBV27	TRBJ2-3	NA	TGTGCCAGCAGAGAGAGGTGGGAGAGAGCAGATACGCAGTATTTT	CASRERWERADTQYF
NA	TRBV11-2	TRBJ2-3	NA	TGTGCCAGCAGCCCTAGGGGTAGCGTTCAGGAGGGTACGCAGTATTTT	CASSPRGSVQEGTQYF
NA	TRBV9	TRBJ2-1	TRBD2	TGTGCCAGCAGCGTACAACTAGCGGGCCTTCCCTACAATGAGCAGTTCTTC	CASSVQLAGLPYNEQFF
NA	TRBV27	TRBJ2-7	TRBD2	TGTGCCAGCAGTTTATTTTCTAGCGGCCACTACGAGCAGTACTTC	CASSLFSSGHYEQYF
NA	TRBV19	TRBJ1-4	NA	TGTGCCAGTAGTATTGGAGGGGATGAAAAACTGTTTTTT	CASSIGGDEKLFF
NA	TRBV30	TRBJ1-6	TRBD1	TGTGCCTGTTACCCCTCAGGGGGCCCGACGGCCCTCCACTTT	CACYPSGGPTALHF
NA	TRBV7-9	TRBJ1-1	TRBD1	TGTGCCAGCAGCCCGCATTTGGGACAGGGTTGGACTGAAGCTTTCTTT	CASSPHLGQGWTEAFF
NA	TRBV6-5	TRBJ1-2	TRBD1	TGTGCCAGCAGTTACAGGGACAGGGGCTATGGCTACACCTTC	CASSYRDRGYGYTF
NA	TRBV30	TRBJ2-7	NA	TGTGCCTGGAATGGCGGGAACTCCCCCGAGCAGTACTTC	CAWNGGNSPEQYF
NA	TRBV6-5	TRBJ2-7	TRBD2	TGTGCCAGCAGTCCCCGGGAGGGCGAGCAGTACTTC	CASSPREGEQYF
NA	TRBV4-1	TRBJ1-5	NA	TGCGCCAGCAGCTCGGGGGGGGAGCCCCAGCATTTT	CASSSGGEPQHF
NA	TRBV7-6	TRBJ2-5	TRBD2	TGTGCCAGCAGCTTAGAGTGGGGAGGGGAGACCCAGTACTTC	CASSLEWGGETQYF
NA	TRBV2	TRBJ2-5	TRBD1	TGTGCCAGCAGTGGGGACAGGGGGTCCCAAGAGACCCAGTACTTC	CASSGDRGSQETQYF
NA	TRBV5-1	TRBJ1-1	TRBD1	TGCGCCAGCAGCCGCTCGACAGGGTCGCCTGAGGCTTTCTTT	CASSRSTGSPEAFF
NA	TRBV15	TRBJ2-5	TRBD2	TGTGCCACCAGCAGAGATTCTAGCGGCTTAGAGACCCAGTACTTC	CATSRDSSGLETQYF
once	TRBV7-2	TRBJ1-2	NA	TGTGCCAGCAGCTCTCTTGCTGGTGCGGGCGCGGGCTACACCTTC	CASSSLAGAGAGYTF
few	TRBV19	TRBJ2-2	NA	TGTGCCAGTAGTATGGTTTCCGACAGTACCGGGGAGCTGTTTTTT	CASSMVSDSTGELFF
NA	TRBV7-6	TRBJ2-1	NA	TGTGCCAGCAGCTTAGGGGCTGGGACCGGAGGTGAGCAGTTCTTC	CASSLGAGTGGEQFF
NA	TRBV6-6	TRBJ1-2	TRBD1	TGTGCCAGCAGTTCCAGGGGACAGGGAAACTATGGCTACACCTTC	CASSSRGQGNYGYTF
NA	TRBV27	TRBJ2-3	NA	TGTGCCAGCAGTTTAGGGGCAGAGGGGGGCTGGACCCTCACAGATACGCAGTATTTT	CASSLGAEGGWTLTDTQYF
NA	TRBV7-3	TRBJ2-3	TRBD2	TGTGCCAGCAGCGAGAGGGAGGGGATGACAGATACGCAGTATTTT	CASSEREGMTDTQYF
NA	TRBV5-1	TRBJ2-1	TRBD2	TGCGCCAGCAGCTTGGTGGGACTAGCGGGGGAGATTTACAATGAGCAGTTCTTC	CASSLVGLAGEIYNEQFF
NA	TRBV10-3	TRBJ2-7	NA	TGTGCCATCAGTGACTCGATCCAGGGGAGTATGAACGAGCAGTACTTC	CAISDSIQGSMNEQYF
NA	TRBV18	TRBJ2-1	TRBD2	TGTGCCAGCTCCCCTCTAGCGGGGGCCTACAATGAGCAGTTCTTC	CASSPLAGAYNEQFF
NA	TRBV6-5	TRBJ1-5	TRBD1	TGTGCCAGCAGTTCCGGGACAGGTTTACATCAGCCCCAGCATTTT	CASSSGTGLHQPQHF
NA	TRBV29-1	TRBJ1-2	NA	TGCAGCGCCCTTTACAGGGACTACTATGGCTACACCTTC	CSALYRDYYGYTF
NA	TRBV19	TRBJ2-5	TRBD2	TGTGCCAGTAGTAACGGACTAGTTGGGCGGCAGTACTTC	CASSNGLVGRQYF
few	TRBV9	TRBJ2-1	NA	TGTGCCAGCAGCGTAGGCCCCTCAAGGGGCACCTACAATGAGCAGTTCTTC	CASSVGPSRGTYNEQFF
NA	TRBV11-3	TRBJ1-1	NA	TGTGCCAGCAGCTTAGGGGGAGAAGCTTTCTTT	CASSLGGEAFF
hyperexpanded	TRBV28	TRBJ1-5	NA	TGTGCCAGCCGACACGAAGTGTTCAATCAGCCCCAGCATTTT	CASRHEVFNQPQHF
few	TRBV4-1	TRBJ1-2	NA	TGCGCCAGCAGCCAAGATCGGAACAGGGCGAACTATGGCTACACCTTC	CASSQDRNRANYGYTF
NA	TRBV6-1	TRBJ1-4	TRBD1	TGTGCCAGCAGTGCTTGGACAGGGCTCGGTGAAAAACTGTTTTTT	CASSAWTGLGEKLFF
NA	TRBV7-6	TRBJ1-1	TRBD1	TGTGCCAGCAGCTCCTGGACAGGGAGAGAAGAGAACACTGAAGCTTTCTTT	CASSSWTGREENTEAFF
NA	TRBV28	TRBJ2-7	TRBD1	TGTGCCAGCACCCTCGGACAGGGCATCGTGTACGAGCAGTACTTC	CASTLGQGIVYEQYF
few	TRBV4-1	TRBJ1-1	NA	TGCGCCAGCAGCCAAGCCAGGGGTAGGAACACTGAAGCTTTCTTT	CASSQARGRNTEAFF
NA	TRBV11-2	TRBJ1-2	NA	TGTGCCAGCAGGAACTTAGTTGACTATGGCTACACCTTC	CASRNLVDYGYTF
NA	TRBV7-3	TRBJ2-7	NA	TGTGCCAGCAGCCCGGACAGCTCCTACGAGCAGTACTTC	CASSPDSSYEQYF